What follows are 15 T cell receptor beta chains derived from one specimen sequenced in a study of T-cell memory formation after mild COVID-19. TCRdb re-called the 5' RACE reads through MiXCR, storing one row per CDR3 protein. The sample holds a few hundred thousand distinct CDR3 sequences, approximately 21% seen once. Material for sequencing was PBMCs or a T cell subset sorted from them (not recorded which). The receptors come from an adult woman who had mild COVID-19 (a few samples of this study predate the infection). Cell type and time point are not known.

V gene TRBV7-9 combines with J gene TRBJ2-1; a possible D gene is TRBD1 (6 bases). Looked up from germline, CDR1 is SEHNR and CDR2 is FQNEAQ (reference sequence). CDR3 length: 13 residues. The germline V and J ends were trimmed by 6 bases and 6 bases, with 12 bases remaining between them. CDR3 nucleotides: TGTGCCAGCAGTTGGGGGCCGCTCAATGAGCAGTTCTTC. Translated: CASSWGPLNEQFF.

As for this clonotype: One end of the junction varies from germline; a read error may be responsible. This sequence joins TRBV4-1 and TRBJ2-2; unclear D gene. The CDR3 runs 12 residues. CDR1 and CDR2 from the germline V gene are MGHRA and YSYEKL. The CDR3 protein is CAGSPGTGELFF. In nucleotides, the CDR3 is TGCGCCGGCAGCCCCGGCACCGGGGAGCTGTTTTTT.

The chain combines TRBV29-1 with TRBJ2-7; no clear D gene. The CDR3 has 12 amino acids. Germline-derived CDR1 and CDR2 are SQVTM and ANQGSEA. V was shortened by 0 bases and J by 3 bases, with 6 bases between the two germline ends. The CDR3 bases are TGCAGCGTTGAAGAGGGGTACTACGAGCAGTACTTC. This codes for CSVEEGYYEQYF.

The gene calls are TRBV10-3 and TRBJ2-1, with 12 bases that match TRBD2. The CDR3 loop spans 14 amino acids. V lost 6 bases, J lost 8 bases, and 5 bases stayed unmatched. Germline loops: CDR1 ENHRY, CDR2 SYGVKD. CDR3 residues: CAISPLAGGHEQFF. The CDR3 nucleotides read TGTGCCATCAGCCCACTAGCGGGGGGCCATGAGCAGTTCTTC.

The rearrangement links TRBV24-1 to TRBJ2-5; maybe TRBD2 (5 bases). Germline V gene data show CDR1 as KGHDR and CDR2 as SFDVKD. The V gene lost 4 bases and the J gene lost 1 base, with 18 bases spanning the gap. The CDR3 runs to 17 residues. The DNA for the CDR3 is TGTGCCACCAGTGAGCCCCCGGGATTTGAATTCCAAGAGACCCAGTACTTC. It codes for CATSEPPGFEFQETQYF.

This clonotype showed up just a few times. This chain connects TRBV7-2 to TRBJ2-7; D is ambiguous. Trimming took 4 bases from V and 2 from J, leaving 15 bases between them. The germline gives CDR1 SGHTA, CDR2 FQGNSA. The CDR3 length is 15 residues. The DNA of the CDR3 is TGTGCCAGCAGCTCCACGACATACGGTACCTACGAGCAGTACTTC. Amino acid sequence: CASSSTTYGTYEQYF.

The CDR3 DNA reads as TGTGCCAGCAGTTACCCAGACTCCTACGAGCAGTACTTC. This translates into CASSYPDSYEQYF. V is TRBV6-5 and J is TRBJ2-7; no firm D call. In germline, CDR1 is MNHEY, CDR2 SVGAGI. The CDR3 has 13 amino acids. Trimming stripped 2 bases from V and 0 bases from J, with 5 bases between.

The J gene is TRBJ2-4, the V gene TRBV9, with TRBD1 matching over 9 bases. In germline, CDR1 is SGDLS, CDR2 YYNGEE. V lost 1 base to trimming and J lost 0 bases; unmatched junction nucleotides: 5. This CDR3 spans 17 amino acids. Here the CDR3 DNA reads TGTGCCAGCAGCGTAACGGGACAGGGATTAGCCAAAAACATTCAGTACTTC. Translating gives CASSVTGQGLAKNIQYF.

This clonotype was observed once. The V call is TRBV27, the J call TRBJ2-2; D is possibly TRBD1 (5 bases). The CDR3 covers 16 residues. With 5 bases removed from V and 1 base from J, the gap between germline ends came to 14 bases. Germline V gene sequence: CDR1 MNHEY, CDR2 SMNVEV (reference sequence). CDR3 amino acids: CASSLTGPGNTGELFF. In nucleotides, the CDR3 is TGTGCCAGCAGTCTAACAGGCCCGGGGAACACCGGGGAGCTGTTTTTT.

CDR3 protein: CASSLTGGARTEAFF. The DNA of the CDR3 is TGTGCCAGCAGCTTGACAGGGGGCGCGAGGACTGAAGCTTTCTTT. The genes are TRBV7-9 and TRBJ1-1; 10 positions match TRBD1. CDR1 and CDR2 (germline): SEHNR, FQNEAQ (reference sequence). Trimming removed 3 bases from V and 5 bases from J; junction bases left unmatched: 6. The CDR3 runs 15 residues.

The table lists this clonotype with a few counts. V usage is TRBV5-1 and J usage is TRBJ2-5; the D gene could be TRBD1 or TRBD2 (5 bases each). The V end lost 0 bases, the J end lost 5 bases, and 17 bases lay between the germline ends. The CDR3 spans 16 residues. From germline, CDR1 is SGHRS and CDR2 YFSETQ. The CDR3 loop reads CASSLEGPGRQETQYF. CDR3 nucleotides: TGCGCCAGCAGCTTGGAAGGCCCGGGGCGGCAGGAGACCCAGTACTTC.

The chain uses TRBV9 and TRBJ2-2; possible D gene TRBD2, 5 bases. The CDR3 runs 15 residues. The V end lost 0 bases, the J end lost 9 bases, and 15 bases lay between the germline ends. Looked up from germline, CDR1 is SGDLS and CDR2 is YYNGEE. The DNA of the CDR3 is TGTGCCAGCAGCGTAGACGCGGGCCGGGCGAGGGAGCTGTTTTTT. This sequence encodes CASSVDAGRARELFF. The whole variable domain, remainder taken from reference TRBV9 and TRBJ2-2, is DSGVTQTPKHLITATGQRVTLRCSPRSGDLSVYWYQQSLDQGLQFLIQYYNGEERAKGNILERFSAQQFPDLHSELNLSSLELGDSALYFCASSVDAGRARELFFGEGSRLTVL.

This clonotype appeared a few times. The V call is TRBV2, the J call TRBJ2-3; D is uncertain. The CDR3 has 13 amino acids. V was clipped by 2 bases and J by 6 bases, with 9 bases between them. Germline lookup yields CDR1 SNHLY and CDR2 FYNNEI. The CDR3 region has the DNA TGTGCCAGCAGTGAAACAAAGATGGATACGCAGTATTTT. This codes for CASSETKMDTQYF.

The chain has TRBV7-9 and TRBJ1-1; D gene unclear. This CDR3 comprises 13 residues. Looked up from germline, CDR1 is SEHNR and CDR2 is FQNEAQ (reference sequence). Trimming cost V 2 bases and J 9 bases, with 13 bases left between them. CDR3 sequence reads: CASSLSGGPQAFF. The CDR3 nucleotides are TGTGCCAGCAGCTTATCGGGCGGTCCGCAAGCTTTCTTT.

The chain joins TRBV9 to TRBJ2-3; no clear D. Trimming removed 3 bases at V and 6 bases at J, with 11 bases between. CDR3 length: 13 residues. Looked up from germline, CDR1 is SGDLS and CDR2 is YYNGEE. Here the CDR3 DNA reads TGTGCCAGCAGCGCCCCTATAGCCGATACGCAGTATTTT. It yields the protein CASSAPIADTQYF.